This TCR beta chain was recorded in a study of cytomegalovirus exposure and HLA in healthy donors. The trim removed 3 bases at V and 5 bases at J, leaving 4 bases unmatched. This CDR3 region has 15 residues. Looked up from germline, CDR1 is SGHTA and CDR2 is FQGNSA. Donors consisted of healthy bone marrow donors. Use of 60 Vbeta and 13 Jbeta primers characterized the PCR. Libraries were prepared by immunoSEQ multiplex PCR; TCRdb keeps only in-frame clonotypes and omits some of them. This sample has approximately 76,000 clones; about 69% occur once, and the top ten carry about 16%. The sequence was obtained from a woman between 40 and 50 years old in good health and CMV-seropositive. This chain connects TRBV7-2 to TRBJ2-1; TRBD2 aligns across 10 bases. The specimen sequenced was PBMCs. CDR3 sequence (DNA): TGTGCCAGCAGCTTGGGACTAGCGAGTCACAATGAGCAGTTCTTC. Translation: CASSLGLASHNEQFF.